Below, 18 T cell receptor beta chains from the same sample are listed, as sequenced in a study of T cells in women clearing cervical HPV infection. Sequencing used immunoSEQ multiplex PCR; TCRdb keeps in-frame clones, though not all of them. The table lists 25,000 to 30,000 clones. Sequencing was done on a sample of blood buffy coat. The source of these receptors is a woman aged 18 to 75 with a cervical HPV16 infection that either progressed to CIN3+ or cleared (not recorded which).

A note on this clone: Germline is not matched at one junction end, which may reflect a read error. Read coverage stops 3 residues before the CDR3 terminus; the germline J gene supplies the remainder. Within the sample, other DNA sequences also encode this same CDR3. The chain joins TRBV2 to TRBJ1-3; possible D gene TRBD1, 5 bases. This CDR3 has 14 amino acids. CDR1 is SNHLY and CDR2 is FYNNEI in the germline V gene. Incomplete CDR3 DNA: TGTGCCAGCTCCCGGGGGACCTCTGGAAACACA. It codes for CASSRGTSGNT. The entire CDR3 reads CASSRGTSGNTIYF.

On this clone itself: Read data end 3 residues before the CDR3 end; the end is taken from the germline J gene. Other nucleotide sequences in the sample specify the same CDR3. V and J are TRBV18 and TRBJ1-2; D unclear. The germline V gene has CDR1 KGHSH and CDR2 LQKENI. The CDR3 totals 16 residues. The sequenced CDR3 bases are TGTGCCAGCTCACCTTGGACTAGCGGGAGGACGGAGGAC. Translation: CASSPWTSGRTED. The whole CDR3 protein reads CASSPWTSGRTEDYTF.

A remark on this clone: Read coverage stops 3 residues before the CDR3 terminus; the germline J gene supplies the remainder. V is TRBV18 and J is TRBJ2-1, with 7 positions matching TRBD2. CDR1 is KGHSH, CDR2 LQKENI, per germline. The CDR3 loop spans 16 amino acids. Unmatched junction bases numbered 2, after V lost 0 bases and J lost 0 bases. The CDR3 sequence: CASSPPGLSSYNEQFF. CDR3 bases read: TGTGCCAGCTCACCACCGGGACTATCCTCCTACAATGAG.

Turning to this clone: The missing CDR3 end, 3 residues past where the read stops, is filled in from the germline J gene. V usage is TRBV5-1 and J usage is TRBJ1-3; a possible D gene is TRBD1 (6 bases). Germline lookup yields CDR1 SGHRS and CDR2 YFSETQ. The V end was cut by 2 bases, the J end by 0 bases, with 12 bases between. The CDR3 loop spans 16 amino acids. The covered CDR3 bases are TGCGCCAGCAGCTTACTAAACAGGGACTCTGGAAACACC. Translating it yields CASSLLNRDSGNT. The entire CDR3 protein is CASSLLNRDSGNTIYF.

Concerning this clone itself: The CDR3 end falls 3 residues outside the read, so it is completed with the germline J gene. The genes are TRBV6-1 and TRBJ2-5, with unresolved D. Germline values: CDR1 MNHNS, CDR2 SASEGT. The CDR3 contains 12 residues. Incomplete CDR3 DNA: TGTGCCAGCAGTGAGGGCCCCCGCACC. Protein sequence: CASSEGPRT. The entire CDR3 is CASSEGPRTQYF.

To note about this clone: The CDR3 end falls 3 residues outside the read, so it is completed with the germline J gene. The chain is built from TRBV30 and TRBJ2-7; TRBD1 agrees at 8 bases. Germline CDR1 and CDR2: GTSNPN and SVGIG (reference sequence). The CDR3 has 15 amino acids. Trimming removed 3 bases from V and 2 bases from J; junction bases left unmatched: 9. CDR3 bases read: TGTGCCTGGAGCACCTTACGGGGACAGGCCTACGAG. Translating it yields CAWSTLRGQAYE. The full CDR3 sequence reads CAWSTLRGQAYEQYF.

To note about this clone: With the read ending 3 residues before the CDR3 end, the germline J gene is used to fill in that end. The chain combines TRBV7-9 with TRBJ1-2, with D uncertain. CDR1 is SEHNR and CDR2 is FQNEAQ in the germline V gene (reference sequence). The CDR3 is 12 amino acids. The CDR3 sequence: CASSLGLDTYTF. CDR3 bases read: TGTGCCAGCAGCTTAGGTTTAGATACC. Together with reference TRBV7-9 and TRBJ1-2, the CDR3 gives the full variable domain: DTGVSQNPRHKITKRGQNVTFRCDPISEHNRLYWYRQTLGQGPEFLTYFQNEAQLEKSRLLSDRFSAERPKGSFSTLEIQRTEQGDSAMYLCASSLGLDTYTFGSGTRLTVV.

In regard to this clone: Read coverage stops 3 residues before the CDR3 terminus; the germline J gene supplies the remainder. The V and J genes are TRBV13 and TRBJ2-7; D gene ambiguous. The length of the CDR3 is 12 residues. The germline V and J ends were trimmed by 2 bases and 3 bases, with 5 bases remaining between them. Germline CDR1 is PRHDT and CDR2 is FYEKMQ (reference sequence). The CDR3 sequence: CASSLTRYEQYF. The covered CDR3 bases are TGTGCCAGCAGCTTAACTCGCTACGAG.

Worth noting for this clone: The sequence runs out 3 residues before the end of the CDR3; the remainder is reconstructed from the germline J gene. This chain connects TRBV9 to TRBJ2-2; TRBD2 matches at 8 bases. CDR3 length: 16 residues. Germline CDR1 reads SGDLS; CDR2 reads YYNGEE. The trim removed 4 bases at V and 7 bases at J, leaving 12 bases unmatched. The part of the CDR3 DNA that was read is TGTGCCAGCAGCTCCGGGACTAGTGAGCTTAACGGGGAG. Translating it yields CASSSGTSELNGE. The CDR3 in its entirety is CASSSGTSELNGELFF.

A word on this clone: The read gets to within 3 residues of the CDR3 end, and the germline J gene fills in the rest. The chain employs TRBV19 and TRBJ2-4; D is possibly TRBD2 (7 bases). The CDR3 runs to 13 residues. In germline, CDR1 is LNHDA, CDR2 SQIVND (reference sequence). CDR3 sequence reads: CASRRGALYGQYF. The DNA read from the CDR3 is TGTGCCAGTAGACGGGGGGCTCTATATGGT.

In regard to this clone: The DNA ends 3 residues before the CDR3 does, and the rest of the CDR3 is filled in from the germline J gene. This rearrangement joins TRBV20-1 to TRBJ2-1; 7 bases are a match to TRBD2. The CDR3 has 15 residues. Germline loops: CDR1 DFQATT, CDR2 SNEGSKA (reference sequence). After removal of 5 bases from V and 3 bases from J, the junction contained 10 bases not matched to a gene. CDR3 sequence reads: CSADDGTTVYNEQFF. The sequenced CDR3 bases are TGCAGTGCTGATGACGGGACTACGGTCTACAATGAG.

Worth noting for this clone: With the read ending 3 residues before the CDR3 end, the germline J gene is used to fill in that end. The genes are TRBV23-1 and TRBJ2-7; D possibly corresponds to TRBD2 (6 bases). TRBV23-1 is flagged as an ORF with uncertain function. V dropped 3 bases and J dropped 3 bases, with 15 bases sitting between them. The CDR3 runs 15 residues. CDR3 sequence: CASSQEGPVIYEQYF. The sequenced part of the CDR3 DNA is TGCGCCAGCAGTCAGGAGGGGCCGGTAATCTACGAG.

A remark on this clone: The read halts 3 residues ahead of the CDR3 end, with the missing end drawn from the germline J gene. This chain connects TRBV19 to TRBJ2-3; TRBD2 agrees at 11 bases. This CDR3 region has 16 residues. Germline V gene lookup returns CDR1 LNHDA and CDR2 SQIVND (reference sequence). V dropped 4 bases and J dropped 2; count of bases not matched to a gene: 5. The CDR3 is CASSNSLAGVTDTQYF. The part of the CDR3 DNA that was read is TGTGCCAGTAGTAACTCACTAGCGGGAGTCACAGATACG.

On this clone itself: The DNA ends 3 residues before the CDR3 does, and the rest of the CDR3 is filled in from the germline J gene. This chain joins TRBV6-2 or TRBV6-3 and TRBJ2-1; TRBD2 agrees at 10 bases. The CDR3 loop spans 16 amino acids. Germline V gene sequence: CDR1 MNHEY, CDR2 SVGEGT. V trimming: 6 bases; J trimming: 4 bases; junction bases outside the gene matches: 9. CDR3: CASRPTGTSVYNEQFF. The sequenced CDR3 bases are TGTGCCAGCAGGCCGACCGGGACTAGCGTGTACAATGAG.

The CDR3 reads CASSQDAGNSPLHF. The sequenced part of the CDR3 DNA is TGCGCCAGCAGCCAAGATGCAGGGAATTCACCC. This rearrangement joins TRBV4-1 to TRBJ1-6; D might be TRBD1 (5 bases). The read ends 3 residues early relative to the CDR3; the germline J gene fills the gap. Trimming removed 0 bases from V and 7 bases from J, with 7 bases in between. The CDR3 consists of 14 residues. Germline-derived CDR1 and CDR2 are MGHRA and YSYEKL.

For this clone: The read terminates 3 residues ahead of where the CDR3 ends, so the germline J gene completes it. V gene TRBV18 combines with J gene TRBJ2-4; D could derive from TRBD1 or TRBD2 (6 bases each). The CDR3 is made up of 14 amino acids. CDR1 is KGHSH, CDR2 LQKENI, per germline. CDR3 DNA, as far as it was read: TGTGCCAGCTCTATTGTCTCAGGGGAGGAGGGT. This sequence encodes CASSIVSGEEG. The full-length CDR3 reads as CASSIVSGEEGQYF.

Comment on this clone: The read gets to within 3 residues of the CDR3 end, and the germline J gene fills in the rest. The rearrangement uses TRBV19 and TRBJ1-2, with TRBD1 identical over 12 bases. Germline loops: CDR1 LNHDA, CDR2 SQIVND (reference sequence). The CDR3 sequence is 14 residues long. The CDR3 sequence: CASRPGTGGYDYTF. CDR3 bases read: TGTGCCAGTAGACCCGGGACAGGGGGCTACGAC.

With respect to this clone: The CDR3 is cut off 3 residues early in the read; its end comes from the germline J gene. This chain connects TRBV19 to TRBJ2-2, with TRBD2 identical over 12 bases. The CDR3 extends over 18 amino acids. The V gene's germline CDR1 is LNHDA and CDR2 SQIVND (reference sequence). V dropped 0 bases and J dropped 7; count of bases not matched to a gene: 9. The CDR3 sequence is CASSIEEGVTSGSGELFF. The DNA read from the CDR3 is TGTGCCAGTAGTATAGAAGAGGGGGTGACTAGCGGGAGCGGGGAG.